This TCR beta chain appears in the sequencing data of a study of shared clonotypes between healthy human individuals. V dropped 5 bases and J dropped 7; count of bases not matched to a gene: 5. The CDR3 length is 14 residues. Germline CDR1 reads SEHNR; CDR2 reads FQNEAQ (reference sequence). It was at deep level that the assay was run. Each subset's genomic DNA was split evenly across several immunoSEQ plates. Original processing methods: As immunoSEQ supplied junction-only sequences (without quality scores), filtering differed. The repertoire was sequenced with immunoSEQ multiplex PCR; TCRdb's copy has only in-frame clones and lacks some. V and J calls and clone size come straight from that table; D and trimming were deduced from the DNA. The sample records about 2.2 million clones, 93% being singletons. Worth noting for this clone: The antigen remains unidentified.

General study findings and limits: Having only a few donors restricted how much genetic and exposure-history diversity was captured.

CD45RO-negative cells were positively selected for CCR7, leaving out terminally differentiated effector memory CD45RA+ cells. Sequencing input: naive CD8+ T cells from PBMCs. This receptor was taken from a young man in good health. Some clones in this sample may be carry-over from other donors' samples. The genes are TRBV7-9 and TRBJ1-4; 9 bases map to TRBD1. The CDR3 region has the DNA TGTGCCAGCAGCCTGACAGGGGGTGGTGAAAAACTGTTTTTT. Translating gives CASSLTGGGEKLFF.